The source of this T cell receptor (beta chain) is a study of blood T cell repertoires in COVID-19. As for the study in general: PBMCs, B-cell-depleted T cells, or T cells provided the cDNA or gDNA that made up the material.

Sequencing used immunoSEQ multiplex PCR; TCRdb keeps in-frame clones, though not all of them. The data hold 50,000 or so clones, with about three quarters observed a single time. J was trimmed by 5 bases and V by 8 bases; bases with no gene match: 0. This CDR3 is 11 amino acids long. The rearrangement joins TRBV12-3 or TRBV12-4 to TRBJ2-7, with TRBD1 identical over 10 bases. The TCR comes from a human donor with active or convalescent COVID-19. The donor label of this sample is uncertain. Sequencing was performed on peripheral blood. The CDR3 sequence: CASGQGDEQYF. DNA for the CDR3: TGTGCCAGCGGACAGGGGGACGAGCAGTACTTC.